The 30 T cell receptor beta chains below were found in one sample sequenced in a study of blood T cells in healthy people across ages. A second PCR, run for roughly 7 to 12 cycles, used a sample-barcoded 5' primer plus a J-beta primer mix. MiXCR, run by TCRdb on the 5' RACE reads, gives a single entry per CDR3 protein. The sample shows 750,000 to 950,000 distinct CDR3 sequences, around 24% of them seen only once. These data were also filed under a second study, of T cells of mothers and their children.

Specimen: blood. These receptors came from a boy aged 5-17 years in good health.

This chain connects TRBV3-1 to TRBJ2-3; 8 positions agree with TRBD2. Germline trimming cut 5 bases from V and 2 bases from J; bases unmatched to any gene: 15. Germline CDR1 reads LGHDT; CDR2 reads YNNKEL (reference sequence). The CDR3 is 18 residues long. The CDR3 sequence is CASSDTAWGLDVTDTQYF. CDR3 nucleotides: TGTGCCAGCAGCGATACGGCGTGGGGACTAGATGTCACAGATACGCAGTATTTT.

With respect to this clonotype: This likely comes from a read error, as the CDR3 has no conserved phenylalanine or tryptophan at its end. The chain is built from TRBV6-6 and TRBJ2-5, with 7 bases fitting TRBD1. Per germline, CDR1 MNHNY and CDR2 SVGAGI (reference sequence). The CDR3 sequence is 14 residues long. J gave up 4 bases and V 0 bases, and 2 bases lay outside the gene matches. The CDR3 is CASSYSGQLETQYL. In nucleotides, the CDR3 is TGTGCCAGCAGTTACTCGGGACAGTTAGAGACCCAGTACCTC.

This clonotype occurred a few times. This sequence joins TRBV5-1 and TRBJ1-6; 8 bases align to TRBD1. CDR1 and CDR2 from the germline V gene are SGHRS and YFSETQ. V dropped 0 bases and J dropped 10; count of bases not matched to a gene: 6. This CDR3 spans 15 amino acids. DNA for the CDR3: TGCGCCAGCAGCTTGGAACAGGGGGTGATCTCACCCCTCCACTTT. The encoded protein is CASSLEQGVISPLHF. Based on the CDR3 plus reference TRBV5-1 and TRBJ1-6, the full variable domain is KAGVTQTPRYLIKTRGQQVTLSCSPISGHRSVSWYQQTPGQGLQFLFEYFSETQRNKGNFPGRFSGRQFSNSRSEMNVSTLELGDSALYLCASSLEQGVISPLHFGNGTRLTVT.

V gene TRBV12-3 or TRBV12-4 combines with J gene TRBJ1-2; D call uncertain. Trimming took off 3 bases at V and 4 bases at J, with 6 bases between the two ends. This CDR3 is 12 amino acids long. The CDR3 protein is CASSLQLYGYTF. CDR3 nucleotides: TGTGCCAGCAGTTTGCAGCTCTATGGCTACACCTTC.

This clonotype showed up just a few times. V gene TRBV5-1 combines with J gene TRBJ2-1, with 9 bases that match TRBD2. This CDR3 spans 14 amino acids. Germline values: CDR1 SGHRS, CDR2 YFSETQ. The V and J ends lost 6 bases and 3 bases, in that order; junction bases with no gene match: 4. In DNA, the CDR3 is TGCGCCAGCAACCTACTAGCGGGCTACAATGAGCAGTTCTTC. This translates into CASNLLAGYNEQFF.

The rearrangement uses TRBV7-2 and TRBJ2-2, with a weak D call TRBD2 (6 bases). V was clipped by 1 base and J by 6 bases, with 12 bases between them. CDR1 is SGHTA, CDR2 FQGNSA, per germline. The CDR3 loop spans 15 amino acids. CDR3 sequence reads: CASSLGGLRAGELFF. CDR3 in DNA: TGTGCCAGCAGCTTAGGGGGACTCCGTGCCGGGGAGCTGTTTTTT.

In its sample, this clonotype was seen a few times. This chain's CDR3 is CASSPDGGYEQYF. CDR3 DNA: TGTGCCAGCAGCCCCGACGGGGGATACGAGCAGTACTTC. The chain links TRBV3-1 to TRBJ2-7; D possibly corresponds to TRBD2 (6 bases). Trimming took 4 bases from V and 4 from J, leaving 11 bases between them. This CDR3 comprises 13 residues. Looked up from germline, CDR1 is LGHDT and CDR2 is YNNKEL (reference sequence).

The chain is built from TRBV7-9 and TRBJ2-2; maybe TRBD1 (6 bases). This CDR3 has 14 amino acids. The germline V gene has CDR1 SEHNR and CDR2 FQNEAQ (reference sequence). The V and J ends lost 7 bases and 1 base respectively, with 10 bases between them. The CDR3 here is CASTTTGNTGELFF. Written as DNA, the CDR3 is TGTGCCAGCACCACGACAGGGAACACCGGGGAGCTGTTTTTT.

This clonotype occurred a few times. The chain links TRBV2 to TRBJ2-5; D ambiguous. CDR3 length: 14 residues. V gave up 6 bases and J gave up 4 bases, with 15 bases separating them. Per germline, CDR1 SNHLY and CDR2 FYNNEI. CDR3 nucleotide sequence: TGTGCCAGCAGCCCTGGTTCCTTTGCAGAGACCCAGTACTTC. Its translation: CASSPGSFAETQYF.

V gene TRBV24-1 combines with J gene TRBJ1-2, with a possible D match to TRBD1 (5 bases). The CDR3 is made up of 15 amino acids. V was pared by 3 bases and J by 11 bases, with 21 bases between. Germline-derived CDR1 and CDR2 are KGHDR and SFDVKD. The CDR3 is CATSDVGDRAMGYTF. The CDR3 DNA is TGTGCCACCAGTGATGTCGGTGACAGAGCTATGGGGTACACCTTC.

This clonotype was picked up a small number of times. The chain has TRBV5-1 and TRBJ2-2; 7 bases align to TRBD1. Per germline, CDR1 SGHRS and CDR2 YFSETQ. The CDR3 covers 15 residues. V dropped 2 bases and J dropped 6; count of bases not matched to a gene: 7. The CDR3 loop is CASSFDRVGAGELFF. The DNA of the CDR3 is TGCGCCAGCAGCTTCGACAGGGTCGGAGCCGGGGAGCTGTTTTTT.

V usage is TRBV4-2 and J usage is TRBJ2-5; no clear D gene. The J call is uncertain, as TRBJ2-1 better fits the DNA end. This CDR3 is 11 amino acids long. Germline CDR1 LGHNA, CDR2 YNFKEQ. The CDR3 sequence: CASSTCNEQFF. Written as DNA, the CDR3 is TGTGCCAGCAGCACCTGCAATGAGCAGTTCTTC.

The CDR3 spells CASKVISSETQYF. CDR3 coding DNA: TGTGCCAGCAAGGTCATCTCAAGCGAGACCCAGTACTTC. The chain joins TRBV12-3 or TRBV12-4 to TRBJ2-5; D unresolved. The CDR3 consists of 13 residues. V was clipped by 7 bases and J by 5 bases, with 14 bases between them.

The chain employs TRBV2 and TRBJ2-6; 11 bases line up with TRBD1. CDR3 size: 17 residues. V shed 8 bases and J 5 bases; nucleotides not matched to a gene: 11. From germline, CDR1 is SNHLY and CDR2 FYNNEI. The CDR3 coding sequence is TGTGCCAGCGGTGTTGGACAGGGGGCTTTGAGGGCCAACGTCCTGACTTTC. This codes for CASGVGQGALRANVLTF.

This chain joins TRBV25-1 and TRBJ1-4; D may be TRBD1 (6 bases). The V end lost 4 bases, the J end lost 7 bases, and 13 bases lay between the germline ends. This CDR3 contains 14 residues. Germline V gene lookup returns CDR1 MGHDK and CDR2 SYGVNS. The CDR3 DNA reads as TGTGCCAGCAGTGCCCGACAGGCAAGTGAAAAACTGTTTTTT. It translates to CASSARQASEKLFF.

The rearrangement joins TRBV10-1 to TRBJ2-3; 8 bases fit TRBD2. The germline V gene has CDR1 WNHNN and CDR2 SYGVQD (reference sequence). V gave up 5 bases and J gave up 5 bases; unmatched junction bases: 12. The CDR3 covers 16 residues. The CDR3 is CASSLAAGGGIDTQYF. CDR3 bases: TGCGCCAGCAGTCTTGCCGCCGGGGGGGGTATAGATACGCAGTATTTT.

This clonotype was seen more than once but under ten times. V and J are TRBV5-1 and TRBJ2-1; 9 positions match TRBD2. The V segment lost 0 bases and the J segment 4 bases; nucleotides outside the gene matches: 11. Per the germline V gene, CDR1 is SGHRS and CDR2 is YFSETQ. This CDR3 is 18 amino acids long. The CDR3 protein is CASSLGSSGGTKYNEQFF. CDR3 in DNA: TGCGCCAGCAGCTTGGGATCGAGCGGGGGGACCAAATACAATGAGCAGTTCTTC.

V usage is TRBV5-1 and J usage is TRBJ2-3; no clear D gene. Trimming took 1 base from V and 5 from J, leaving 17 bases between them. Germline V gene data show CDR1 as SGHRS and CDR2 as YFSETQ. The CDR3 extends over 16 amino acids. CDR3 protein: CASSLNSGKVIDTQYF. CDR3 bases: TGCGCCAGCAGCTTGAATTCCGGCAAGGTCATAGATACGCAGTATTTT.

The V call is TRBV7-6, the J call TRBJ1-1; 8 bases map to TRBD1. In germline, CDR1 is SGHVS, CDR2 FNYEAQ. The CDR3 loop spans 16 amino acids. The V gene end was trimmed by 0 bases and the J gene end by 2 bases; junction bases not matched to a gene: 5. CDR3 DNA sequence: TGTGCCAGCAGCTTAGCCGGGCAGGGGGCTAACACTGAAGCTTTCTTT. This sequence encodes CASSLAGQGANTEAFF.

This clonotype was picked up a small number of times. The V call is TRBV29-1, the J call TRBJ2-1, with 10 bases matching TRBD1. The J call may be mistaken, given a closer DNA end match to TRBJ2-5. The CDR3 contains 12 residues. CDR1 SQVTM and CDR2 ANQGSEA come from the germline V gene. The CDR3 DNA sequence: TGCAGCGTCAAGGACAGGGGGACGACCCAGTACTTC. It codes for CSVKDRGTTQYF.

CDR3 nucleotide sequence: TGTGCCAGCAGTTACGGCCCGGGCGGCTACGAGCAGTACGTC. This gives the protein CASSYGPGGYEQYV. This chain joins TRBV6-5 and TRBJ2-7; D ambiguous. Germline CDR1 is MNHEY and CDR2 is SVGAGI. The CDR3 is 14 amino acids. Trimming removed 2 bases at V and 3 bases at J, with 11 bases between.

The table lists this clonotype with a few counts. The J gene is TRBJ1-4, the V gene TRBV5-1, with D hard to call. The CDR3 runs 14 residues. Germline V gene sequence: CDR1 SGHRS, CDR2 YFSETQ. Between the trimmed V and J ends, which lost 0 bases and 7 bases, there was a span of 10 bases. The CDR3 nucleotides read TGCGCCAGCAGCTTGGGGGGAGAGACTGAAAAACTGTTTTTT. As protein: CASSLGGETEKLFF. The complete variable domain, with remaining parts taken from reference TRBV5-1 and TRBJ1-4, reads KAGVTQTPRYLIKTRGQQVTLSCSPISGHRSVSWYQQTPGQGLQFLFEYFSETQRNKGNFPGRFSGRQFSNSRSEMNVSTLELGDSALYLCASSLGGETEKLFFGSGTQLSVL.

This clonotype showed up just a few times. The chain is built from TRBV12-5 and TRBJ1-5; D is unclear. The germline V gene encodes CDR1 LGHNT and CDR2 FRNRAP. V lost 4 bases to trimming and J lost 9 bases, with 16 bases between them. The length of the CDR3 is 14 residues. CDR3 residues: CASGWTGLSGPQHF. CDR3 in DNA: TGTGCTAGTGGTTGGACCGGCCTATCAGGGCCCCAGCATTTT. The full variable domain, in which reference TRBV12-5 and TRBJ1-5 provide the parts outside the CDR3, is DARVTQTPRHKVTEMGQEVTMRCQPILGHNTVFWYRQTMMQGLELLAYFRNRAPLDDSGMPKDRFSAEMPDATLATLKIQPSEPRDSAVYFCASGWTGLSGPQHFGDGTRLSIL.

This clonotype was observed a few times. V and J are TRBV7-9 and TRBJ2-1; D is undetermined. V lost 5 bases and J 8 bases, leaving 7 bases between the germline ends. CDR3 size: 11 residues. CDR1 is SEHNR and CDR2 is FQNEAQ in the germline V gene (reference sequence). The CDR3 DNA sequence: TGTGCCAGCAGCGCGAGGTATGAGCAGTTCTTC. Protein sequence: CASSARYEQFF.

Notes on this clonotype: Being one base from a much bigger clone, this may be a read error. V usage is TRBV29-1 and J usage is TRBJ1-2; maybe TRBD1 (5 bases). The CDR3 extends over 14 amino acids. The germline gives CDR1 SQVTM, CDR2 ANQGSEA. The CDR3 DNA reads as TGCAACGTTGGCTCCTCCGGCACCGGGGCTGGCTACACCTTC. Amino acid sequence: CNVGSSGTGAGYTF.

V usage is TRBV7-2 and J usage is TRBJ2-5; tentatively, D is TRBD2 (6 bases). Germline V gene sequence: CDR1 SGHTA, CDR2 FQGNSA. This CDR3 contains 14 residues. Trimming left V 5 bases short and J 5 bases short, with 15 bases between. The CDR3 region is CASSPRLGRETQYF. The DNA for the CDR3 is TGTGCCAGCAGCCCCCGACTAGGGCGGGAGACCCAGTACTTC.

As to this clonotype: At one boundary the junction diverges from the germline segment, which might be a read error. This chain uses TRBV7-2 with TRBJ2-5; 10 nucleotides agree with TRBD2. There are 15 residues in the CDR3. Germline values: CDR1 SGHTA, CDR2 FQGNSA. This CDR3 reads CARSLASGGAETQYF. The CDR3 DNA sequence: TGTGCCAGAAGCTTAGCCAGCGGGGGGGCTGAGACCCAGTACTTC. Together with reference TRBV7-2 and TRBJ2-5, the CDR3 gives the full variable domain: GAGVSQSPSNKVTEKGKDVELRCDPISGHTALYWYRQSLGQGLEFLIYFQGNSAPDKSGLPSDRFSAERTGGSVSTLTIQRTQQEDSAVYLCARSLASGGAETQYFGPGTRLLVL.

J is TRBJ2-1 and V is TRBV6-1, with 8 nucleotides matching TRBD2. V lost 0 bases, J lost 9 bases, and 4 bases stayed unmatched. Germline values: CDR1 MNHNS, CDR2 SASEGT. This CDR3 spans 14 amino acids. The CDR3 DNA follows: TGTGCCAGCAGTGAAGCGGGACTAGTGAGTGAGCAGTTCTTC. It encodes CASSEAGLVSEQFF.

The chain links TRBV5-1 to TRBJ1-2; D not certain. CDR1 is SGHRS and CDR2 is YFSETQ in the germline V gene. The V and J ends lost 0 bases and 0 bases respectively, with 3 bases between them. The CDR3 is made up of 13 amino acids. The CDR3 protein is CASSLETNYGYTF. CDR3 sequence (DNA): TGCGCCAGCAGCTTGGAAACTAACTATGGCTACACCTTC.

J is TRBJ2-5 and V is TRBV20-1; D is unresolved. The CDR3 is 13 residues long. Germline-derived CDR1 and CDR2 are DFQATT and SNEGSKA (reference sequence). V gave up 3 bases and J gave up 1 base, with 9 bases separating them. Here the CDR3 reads CSASPVGQETQYF. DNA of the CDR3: TGCAGTGCTAGCCCGGTCGGCCAAGAGACCCAGTACTTC.